The present TCR beta chain was sequenced within a study of shared clonotypes between healthy human individuals. Whole-study findings and limits: Memory subsets had estimated richness that was generally smaller than that of naive subsets.

Worth noting for this clone: Its specificity is unknown.

Tens of thousands of T cell genomes, or about 200 ng DNA, went into the sorted-subset replicate PCRs. Here immunoSEQ multiplex PCR was the method, and the copy in TCRdb shows in-frame clones only, minus some. The sample contains about 2.4 million clones, over 85% of which appear only once. This CDR3 has 13 residues. Germline V gene lookup returns CDR1 SNHLY and CDR2 FYNNEI. V gave up 6 bases and J gave up 7 bases; unmatched junction bases: 0. Sequencing was carried out using naive CD4+ T cells from PBMCs. Sample subset: CD45RA+ positively selected. The chain couples TRBV2 to TRBJ2-1; 13 nucleotides align to TRBD2. This TCR came from a man aged 18 to 30 in good health. Some clones in this sample may be carry-over from other donors' samples. The CDR3 here is CASRLAGGNEQFF. The CDR3 DNA is TGTGCCAGCAGACTAGCGGGAGGGAATGAGCAGTTCTTC.